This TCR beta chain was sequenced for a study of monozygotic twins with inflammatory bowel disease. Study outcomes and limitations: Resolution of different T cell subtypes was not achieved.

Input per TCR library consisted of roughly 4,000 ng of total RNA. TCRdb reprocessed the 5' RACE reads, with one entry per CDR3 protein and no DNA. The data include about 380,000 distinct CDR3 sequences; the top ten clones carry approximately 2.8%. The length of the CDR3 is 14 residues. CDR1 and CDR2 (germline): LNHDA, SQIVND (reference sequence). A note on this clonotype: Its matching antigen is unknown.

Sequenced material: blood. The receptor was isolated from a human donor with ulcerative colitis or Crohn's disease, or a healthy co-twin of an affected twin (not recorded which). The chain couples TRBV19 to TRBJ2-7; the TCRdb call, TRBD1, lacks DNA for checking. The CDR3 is CASSINGQTYEQYF.